This is a list of T cell receptor beta chains from one sample in a study of blood T cell repertoires in COVID-19. The repertoire was sequenced with immunoSEQ multiplex PCR; TCRdb's copy has only in-frame clones and lacks some. Of approximately 200,000 clones listed, roughly four fifths are singletons. The specimen was PBMCs or T cells enriched from blood (not recorded which). These receptors all come from a man in his forties who had recovered from COVID-19. CDR3s include the opening cysteine and the closing phenylalanine or tryptophan. A D gene is named only where the DNA matches it firmly. Where a row states a size, it is once, few, many or the class of an expanded clone; other rows omit it.

-	TRBV11-2	-	TRBJ2-7	CASSPGSIYEQYF	TGTGCCAGCAGCCCAGGGTCAATCTACGAGCAGTACTTC
TRBD2	TRBV4-3	once	TRBJ2-1	CASSQDWAWTSGRNEQFF	TGCGCCAGCAGCCAAGATTGGGCTTGGACTAGCGGGAGGAATGAGCAGTTCTTC
TRBD2	TRBV6-6	-	TRBJ2-1	CASLVPGGYNEQFF	TGTGCCAGCCTCGTCCCGGGAGGGTACAATGAGCAGTTCTTC
-	TRBV30	-	TRBJ1-5	CAWGAQVGGNQPQHF	TGTGCCTGGGGTGCCCAGGTTGGGGGGAATCAGCCCCAGCATTTT
TRBD1	TRBV28	-	TRBJ1-2	CLSRQGHGYTF	TGTTTAAGTAGACAGGGTCATGGCTACACCTTC
-	TRBV13	-	TRBJ1-1	CASSLGQGNTEAFF	TGTGCCAGCAGCTTAGGACAGGGGAACACTGAAGCTTTCTTT
-	TRBV6-2/TRBV6-3	once	TRBJ2-1	CASSSFNEQFF	TGTGCCAGCAGTTCCTTCAATGAGCAGTTCTTC
-	TRBV6-5	-	TRBJ1-1	CASSLFMNTEAFF	TGTGCCAGCAGCTTATTTATGAACACTGAAGCTTTCTTT
-	TRBV4-1	-	TRBJ2-2	CASSQDGGANTGELFF	TGCGCCAGCAGCCAAGATGGGGGCGCGAACACCGGGGAGCTGTTTTTT
TRBD1	TRBV29-1	-	TRBJ1-2	CSASSLGDRPYGYTF	TGCAGCGCCTCAAGTCTGGGGGACAGGCCCTATGGCTACACCTTC
-	TRBV7-2	once	TRBJ2-2	CASSLFQGPELFF	TGTGCCAGCAGCTTATTCCAGGGGCCGGAGCTGTTTTTT
-	TRBV5-1	-	TRBJ2-2	CASSPGGSTGELFF	TGCGCCAGCAGCCCAGGGGGGTCAACCGGGGAGCTGTTTTTT
-	TRBV7-2	few	TRBJ2-5	CASSLLRTRGQETQYF	TGTGCCAGCAGCTTACTCAGGACTAGGGGGCAAGAGACCCAGTACTTC
-	TRBV5-6	-	TRBJ2-1	CASSLAFGGYNEQFF	TGTGCCAGCAGCTTGGCCTTCGGAGGGTACAATGAGCAGTTCTTC
-	TRBV20-1	-	TRBJ1-2	CSASPNRVGYTF	TGCAGTGCTAGTCCCAACAGGGTTGGCTACACCTTC
-	TRBV7-2	-	TRBJ1-4	CASSLGSPYEKLFF	TGTGCCAGCAGCTTAGGCAGTCCATATGAAAAACTGTTTTTT
-	TRBV24-1	-	TRBJ2-1	CATSDPRLEGNEQFF	TGTGCCACCAGTGACCCCCGACTAGAAGGGAATGAGCAGTTCTTC
TRBD2	TRBV5-8	-	TRBJ2-5	CASSLWGQGLTSGGQETQYF	TGTGCCAGCAGCTTGTGGGGACAGGGGTTGACTAGCGGGGGCCAAGAGACCCAGTACTTC
TRBD1	TRBV9	once	TRBJ1-2	CASSVDQDRPSSYTF	TGTGCCAGCAGCGTTGATCAGGACAGGCCTTCGAGCTACACCTTC
-	TRBV25-1	once	TRBJ1-6	CASSNTRTLDSPLHF	TGTGCCAGCAGTAACACCCGGACTCTAGATTCACCCCTCCACTTT
TRBD1	TRBV2	-	TRBJ1-1	CASRYRGANTEAFF	TGTGCCAGCAGGTACAGGGGGGCGAACACTGAAGCTTTCTTT
-	TRBV9	-	TRBJ1-1	CASSARGGAGTEAFF	TGTGCCAGCAGCGCCAGAGGGGGGGCCGGGACTGAAGCTTTCTTT
TRBD1	TRBV7-2	-	TRBJ1-2	CASSLGTALPNYGYTF	TGTGCCAGCAGCCTAGGGACAGCACTCCCTAACTATGGCTACACCTTC
-	TRBV6-5	-	TRBJ1-2	CASILKPTGFGYTF	TGTGCCAGCATTTTAAAACCAACAGGGTTCGGCTACACCTTC
TRBD1	TRBV11-3	-	TRBJ1-1	CASSFGTGATEAFF	TGTGCCAGCAGCTTCGGGACAGGGGCCACTGAAGCTTTCTTT
TRBD1	TRBV5-1	few	TRBJ2-5	CASSSLTTGEETQYF	TGCGCCAGCAGCTCTTTAACAACAGGGGAAGAGACCCAGTACTTC
-	TRBV7-8	-	TRBJ2-7	CASSLGLSAGEQYF	TGTGCCAGCAGCTTAGGGCTTAGCGCGGGCGAGCAGTACTTC
TRBD2	TRBV5-1	-	TRBJ2-1	CASSAGTSVYNEQFF	TGCGCCAGCAGCGCCGGGACTAGCGTTTACAATGAGCAGTTCTTC
TRBD1	TRBV28	-	TRBJ1-6	CASSLSQGGSYNSPLHF	TGTGCCAGCAGTTTATCACAGGGGGGGTCCTATAATTCACCCCTCCACTTT
-	TRBV12-3/TRBV12-4	-	TRBJ1-2	CASMGRINYGYTF	TGTGCCAGCATGGGGAGGATTAACTATGGCTACACCTTC
-	TRBV10-3	-	TRBJ1-5	CAIGREVNQPQHF	TGTGCCATCGGACGGGAAGTCAATCAGCCCCAGCATTTT
-	TRBV27	few	TRBJ2-4	CASSETVKNIQYF	TGTGCCAGCAGCGAGACAGTAAAAAACATTCAGTACTTC
-	TRBV5-1	-	TRBJ2-7	CASSLAAGVAYEQYF	TGCGCCAGCAGCTTGGCGGCAGGGGTTGCCTACGAGCAGTACTTC
TRBD1	TRBV28	-	TRBJ1-1	CASSRQGGREAFF	TGTGCCAGCAGTAGACAGGGTGGTCGGGAAGCTTTCTTT
-	TRBV12-5	-	TRBJ1-1	CASGSTRQERNTEAFF	TGTGCTAGTGGGTCCACCCGACAGGAGCGGAACACTGAAGCTTTCTTT
TRBD2	TRBV7-2	-	TRBJ2-5	CASSLPLAGGHETQYF	TGTGCCAGCAGCTTACCCTTAGCGGGAGGTCACGAGACCCAGTACTTC
-	TRBV6-6	-	TRBJ1-1	CASSTGGFTEAFF	TGTGCCAGCAGTACAGGAGGGTTCACTGAAGCTTTCTTT
TRBD1	TRBV6-6	-	TRBJ1-1	CASTTGGYTEAFF	TGTGCCAGCACGACAGGGGGGTATACTGAAGCTTTCTTT
-	TRBV3-1/TRBV3-2	few	TRBJ1-2	CASSPGTNYGYTF	TGTGCCAGCAGCCCAGGTACTAACTATGGCTACACCTTC
-	TRBV16	-	TRBJ1-1	CASSFRGTEAFF	TGTGCCAGCAGCTTCAGGGGCACTGAAGCTTTCTTT
-	TRBV9	few	TRBJ1-3	CASRPGGTSGNTIYF	TGTGCCAGCAGACCCGGGGGGACCTCTGGAAACACCATATATTTT
TRBD2	TRBV9	-	TRBJ2-1	CASSPRGVAYALYGNEQFF	TGTGCCAGCAGCCCCCGGGGGGTAGCGTACGCTTTGTATGGCAATGAGCAGTTCTTC
TRBD1	TRBV24-1	many	TRBJ2-2	CATSDLLWTGNTGELFF	TGTGCCACCAGTGATTTGCTTTGGACAGGGAACACCGGGGAGCTGTTTTTT
TRBD2	TRBV7-3	-	TRBJ2-5	CASSLKLAGGLETQYF	TGTGCCAGCAGCTTAAAGCTAGCGGGAGGGCTTGAGACCCAGTACTTC
-	TRBV5-1	-	TRBJ2-1	CASSSSGLGNEQFF	TGCGCCAGCAGCTCAAGCGGGTTGGGGAATGAGCAGTTCTTC
-	TRBV25-1	few	TRBJ1-5	CASSEDLEGFQPQHF	TGTGCCAGCAGTGAAGATCTGGAGGGGTTTCAGCCCCAGCATTTT
TRBD1	TRBV19	-	TRBJ2-7	CASSGTGKSYEQYF	TGTGCCAGTAGTGGGACAGGGAAATCCTACGAGCAGTACTTC
TRBD1	TRBV2	-	TRBJ2-3	CASAMGQTTDTQYF	TGTGCCAGCGCTATGGGACAGACCACAGATACGCAGTATTTT
TRBD1	TRBV27	-	TRBJ2-5	CASTTGTGYATQYF	TGTGCCAGCACTACCGGGACAGGGTACGCGACCCAGTACTTC
-	TRBV16	-	TRBJ2-6	CASSQRGSGANVLTF	TGTGCCAGCAGCCAACGGGGATCTGGGGCCAACGTCCTGACTTTC
TRBD1	TRBV6-1	-	TRBJ1-3	CASSDPGQGTNTIYF	TGTGCCAGCAGTGATCCCGGACAGGGGACGAACACCATATATTTT
-	TRBV9	-	TRBJ2-3	CASSVLQGGDTQYF	TGTGCCAGCAGCGTTTTACAGGGTGGAGATACGCAGTATTTT
-	TRBV28	once	TRBJ2-7	CASSLFITSRSYEQYF	TGTGCCAGCAGTTTATTTATCACTAGCCGATCCTACGAGCAGTACTTC
TRBD2	TRBV12-3/TRBV12-4	-	TRBJ2-1	CASSREDNEQFF	TGTGCCAGCAGCCGGGAGGACAATGAGCAGTTCTTC
-	TRBV7-3	-	TRBJ1-2	CASSLNGGGYTF	TGTGCCAGCAGCTTGAATGGGGGCGGCTACACCTTC
-	TRBV7-2	-	TRBJ2-3	CASSPLPGVDTQYF	TGTGCCAGCAGCCCCTTACCGGGAGTGGATACGCAGTATTTT
-	TRBV3-1/TRBV3-2	many	TRBJ2-5	CASSQNAASWKTQYF	TGTGCCAGCAGCCAAAATGCAGCTAGCTGGAAGACCCAGTACTTC